This TCR beta chain was identified in a study of control samples from healthy donors and cancer patients. The method was immunoSEQ multiplex PCR; TCRdb's version includes in-frame clones alone and lacks a portion of them. The sample holds fewer than 200,000 clones; 85% to 95% are singletons and the top ten take around 1.4%. This clone is a singleton in its sample. CDR1 and CDR2 from the germline V gene are SGHTA and FQGNSA. The CDR3 spans 15 residues. V shed 5 bases and J 3 bases; nucleotides not matched to a gene: 9. V usage is TRBV7-2 and J usage is TRBJ2-7; 8 positions agree with TRBD1. The source material was blood. The TCR comes from a man aged 30 to 39 in good health. The CDR3 reads CASSPNGQGYYEQYF. CDR3 DNA sequence: TGTGCCAGCAGCCCGAACGGACAGGGATACTACGAGCAGTACTTC.